This passage covers 26 T cell receptor beta chains from one sample sequenced in a study of cytomegalovirus exposure and HLA in healthy donors. Only in-frame clones appear in the TCRdb table, and some are missing; sequencing was by immunoSEQ multiplex PCR. The repertoire holds approximately 180,000 clones, with approximately 90% as singletons. Sequencing was carried out using PBMCs. The receptor set was obtained from a woman younger than 45 in good health and CMV-seronegative.

The chain uses TRBV18 and TRBJ2-2; TRBD2 matches at 12 bases. CDR3 size: 16 residues. Losses at the gene ends were 3 bases for V and 3 bases for J; bases not matched to a gene: 2. Germline V lookup: CDR1 KGHSH, CDR2 LQKENI. CDR3 nucleotide sequence: TGTGCCAGCTCACCCGGACTAGCGGGGTACACCGGGGAGCTGTTTTTT. It encodes CASSPGLAGYTGELFF.

This chain joins TRBV30 and TRBJ2-2, with 10 bases matching TRBD1. The CDR3 is 15 residues long. The V and J ends lost 1 base and 7 bases, in that order; junction bases with no gene match: 6. Germline lookup yields CDR1 GTSNPN and CDR2 SVGIG (reference sequence). The CDR3 DNA reads TGTGCCTGGAGTGCAGACAGGGGGCTTGGCGGGGAGCTGTTTTTT. Translating gives CAWSADRGLGGELFF.

The V call is TRBV6-5, the J call TRBJ1-2; 7 bases are a match to TRBD1. Germline V CDR1 and CDR2: MNHEY, SVGAGI. J gave up 4 bases and V 2 bases, and 1 base lay outside the gene matches. The CDR3 extends over 13 amino acids. CDR3 region: CASSYQGVYGYTF. CDR3 DNA sequence: TGTGCCAGCAGTTACCAGGGGGTCTATGGCTACACCTTC.

This rearrangement joins TRBV18 to TRBJ2-7; unclear D gene. The germline V and J ends were trimmed by 4 bases and 5 bases, with 15 bases remaining between them. Germline-derived CDR1 and CDR2 are KGHSH and LQKENI. This CDR3 has 14 residues. The CDR3 DNA reads as TGTGCCAGCTCACACAAACAGCAGACGCACGAGCAGTACTTC. This codes for CASSHKQQTHEQYF.

J is TRBJ1-2 and V is TRBV18; 8 bases are a match to TRBD1. CDR1 and CDR2 from the germline V gene are KGHSH and LQKENI. V trimming: 3 bases; J trimming: 5 bases; junction bases outside the gene matches: 11. The CDR3 totals 16 residues. For the CDR3, the DNA is TGTGCCAGCTCACCTCGAGGACAGGGAGATGGGTATGGCTACACCTTC. It yields the protein CASSPRGQGDGYGYTF. The full variable domain, in which reference TRBV18 and TRBJ1-2 provide the parts outside the CDR3, is NAGVMQNPRHLVRRRGQEARLRCSPMKGHSHVYWYRQLPEEGLKFMVYLQKENIIDESGMPKERFSAEFPKEGPSILRIQQVVRGDSAAYFCASSPRGQGDGYGYTFGSGTRLTVV.

The V call is TRBV11-2, the J call TRBJ2-3; no clear D. Trimming took off 2 bases at V and 0 bases at J, with 3 bases between the two ends. Germline CDR1 and CDR2: SGHAT and FQNNGV. This CDR3 is 13 amino acids long. CDR3 nucleotide sequence: TGTGCCAGCAGCTTACTGAGCACAGATACGCAGTATTTT. Protein sequence: CASSLLSTDTQYF.

The V gene is TRBV6-5, the J gene TRBJ2-3; the match to TRBD2 covers 8 bases. CDR1 is MNHEY, CDR2 SVGAGI, per germline. V shed 4 bases and J 2 bases; nucleotides not matched to a gene: 2. The CDR3 has 14 residues. This chain's CDR3 is CASSLGLATDTQYF. In DNA, the CDR3 is TGTGCCAGCAGTTTAGGACTAGCCACAGATACGCAGTATTTT.

The rearrangement links TRBV2 to TRBJ1-2; D not resolved. Looked up from germline, CDR1 is SNHLY and CDR2 is FYNNEI. This CDR3 contains 12 residues. CDR3 residues: CAAGSHNYGYTF. CDR3 bases: TGTGCGGCGGGCAGTCACAACTATGGCTACACCTTC. The full variable domain, with the rest looked up from reference TRBV2 and TRBJ1-2, is EPEVTQTPSHQVTQMGQEVILRCVPISNHLYFYWYRQILGQKVEFLVSFYNNEISEKSEIFDDQFSVERPDGSNFTLKIRSTKLEDSAMYFCAAGSHNYGYTFGSGTRLTVV.

This chain uses TRBV27 with TRBJ1-5, with D hard to call. This CDR3 is 14 amino acids long. Germline V gene lookup returns CDR1 MNHEY and CDR2 SMNVEV (reference sequence). The V and J ends lost 1 base and 6 bases respectively, with 10 bases between them. For the CDR3, the DNA is TGTGCCAGCAGTTTATTAGGAGGGTCTCAGCCCCAGCATTTT. Its protein is CASSLLGGSQPQHF.

The genes are TRBV11-1 and TRBJ2-1; D unresolved. V was pared by 1 base and J by 0 bases, with 19 bases between. In germline, CDR1 is SGHAT, CDR2 FQDESV (reference sequence). The CDR3 totals 19 residues. DNA for the CDR3: TGTGCCAGCAGCTTAGTATCTGTTCGGCAACTAAGCTCCTACAATGAGCAGTTCTTC. It codes for CASSLVSVRQLSSYNEQFF.

J is TRBJ2-7 and V is TRBV5-5; TRBD1 agrees at 10 bases. The CDR3 is 17 amino acids. The J segment lost 6 bases and the V segment lost 3 bases, leaving 15 bases of the junction unmatched. Germline assignment: CDR1 SGHKS and CDR2 YYEKEE (reference sequence). In DNA form, the CDR3 reads TGTGCCAGCAGCTCGTTCTCCCCTGACAGGGGGCCTGGCGAGCAGTACTTC. Protein: CASSSFSPDRGPGEQYF. Filled out from reference TRBV5-5 and TRBJ2-7, the complete variable domain reads DAGVTQSPTHLIKTRGQQVTLRCSPISGHKSVSWYQQVLGQGPQFIFQYYEKEERGRGNFPDRFSARQFPNYSSELNVNALLLGDSALYLCASSSFSPDRGPGEQYFGPGTRLTVT.

This chain uses TRBV6-5 with TRBJ2-2, with D possibly matching TRBD1 (7 bases). CDR1 and CDR2 (germline): MNHEY, SVGAGI. The CDR3 runs 15 residues. V lost 0 bases and J 6 bases, leaving 11 bases between the germline ends. CDR3 region: CASSYSVRGAGELFF. The CDR3 DNA follows: TGTGCCAGCAGTTACTCAGTCAGGGGGGCCGGGGAGCTGTTTTTT.

The V and J genes are TRBV5-1 and TRBJ1-6; 9 nucleotides line up with TRBD1. Germline V lookup: CDR1 SGHRS, CDR2 YFSETQ. The CDR3 loop spans 18 amino acids. V was clipped by 3 bases and J by 9 bases; unmatched bases: 16. This CDR3 is CASSYLGGQGTPSSPLHF. CDR3 DNA: TGCGCCAGCAGCTACCTAGGGGGACAGGGAACCCCCAGTTCACCCCTCCACTTT.

This clone was observed once. The sample holds other DNA sequences that translate to the same CDR3. Written as DNA, the CDR3 is TGTGCCATCAGTGACAGAAGTTCTGGAAACACCATATATTTT. Its translation: CAISDRSSGNTIYF. This chain links TRBV10-3 with TRBJ1-3; D is uncertain. With 3 bases removed from V and 1 base from J, the gap between germline ends came to 7 bases. The CDR3 covers 14 residues. Germline V gene data show CDR1 as ENHRY and CDR2 as SYGVKD.

This chain joins TRBV7-8 and TRBJ1-5; TRBD1 is a possible D gene (6 bases). This CDR3 contains 15 residues. Trimming took off 0 bases at V and 7 bases at J, with 13 bases between the two ends. Germline CDR1 is SGHVS and CDR2 is FQNEAQ. CDR3 sequence (DNA): TGTGCCAGCAGCTTAGCGTCGGGGGGGCGACAGCCCCAGCATTTT. It translates to CASSLASGGRQPQHF.

There are a few counts of this clone. V is TRBV5-4 and J is TRBJ2-3; TRBD2 might be the D (6 bases). There are 14 residues in the CDR3. V was pared by 1 base and J by 4 bases, with 10 bases between. The germline CDR1 and CDR2 sequences are SGHNT and YYREEE (reference sequence). CDR3 sequence: CASSLRWGADTQYF. CDR3 DNA sequence: TGTGCCAGCAGCTTGCGTTGGGGGGCAGATACGCAGTATTTT.

The genes are TRBV5-1 and TRBJ1-1; 10 positions match TRBD1. The CDR3 has 16 residues. V dropped 1 base and J dropped 8; count of bases not matched to a gene: 11. Per germline, CDR1 SGHRS and CDR2 YFSETQ. CDR3 amino acids: CASSLISTGGGGEAFF. Written as DNA, the CDR3 is TGCGCCAGCAGCTTGATTTCGACAGGGGGCGGCGGCGAAGCTTTCTTT.

V and J are TRBV5-6 and TRBJ2-4; no reliable D call. Germline V gives CDR1 SGHDT, CDR2 YYEEEE. There are 14 residues in the CDR3. V was pared by 2 bases and J by 6 bases, with 12 bases between. CDR3 DNA: TGTGCCAGCAGCTTCGCTGGCAGTGTAAACATTCAGTACTTC. Encoded protein: CASSFAGSVNIQYF.

The CDR3 DNA reads as TGCGCCAGCAGCCGGCCGGGACAGGGACATGAAAAACTGTTTTTT. Encoded protein: CASSRPGQGHEKLFF. The V and J genes are TRBV4-1 and TRBJ1-4; 9 bases agree with TRBD1. The CDR3 runs 15 residues. V gave up 4 bases and J gave up 6 bases; unmatched junction bases: 6. From germline, CDR1 is MGHRA and CDR2 YSYEKL.

J is TRBJ1-2 and V is TRBV18; the D gene is possibly TRBD1 (6 bases). This CDR3 spans 12 amino acids. Germline loops: CDR1 KGHSH, CDR2 LQKENI. The V and J ends lost 2 bases and 10 bases respectively, with 11 bases between them. CDR3 nucleotide sequence: TGTGCCAGCTCACCAGGGGAGGGGGACTACACCTTC. Translating it yields CASSPGEGDYTF.

CDR3 sequence reads: CASSQGPGNYGYTF. The CDR3 bases are TGTGCCAGCAGCCAAGGGCCAGGGAACTATGGCTACACCTTC. The rearrangement uses TRBV14 and TRBJ1-2; perhaps TRBD1 as D (5 bases). This CDR3 spans 14 amino acids. Per germline, CDR1 SGHDN and CDR2 FVKESK. V was clipped by 1 base and J by 2 bases, with 8 bases between them. Full variable domain (remainder filled in from reference TRBV14 and TRBJ1-2): EAGVTQFPSHSVIEKGQTVTLRCDPISGHDNLYWYRRVMGKEIKFLLHFVKESKQDESGMPNNRFLAERTGGTYSTLKVQPAELEDSGVYFCASSQGPGNYGYTFGSGTRLTVV.

The chain uses TRBV19 and TRBJ2-3; D possibly corresponds to TRBD2 (5 bases). V lost 7 bases and J lost 0, with 11 bases in between. Germline-derived CDR1 and CDR2 are LNHDA and SQIVND (reference sequence). The CDR3 contains 14 residues. The CDR3 here is CASKSGSSTDTQYF. In DNA form, the CDR3 reads TGTGCCAGTAAATCGGGGTCTAGCACAGATACGCAGTATTTT.

V usage is TRBV5-5 and J usage is TRBJ1-2; TRBD1 aligns across 7 bases. Germline CDR1 reads SGHKS; CDR2 reads YYEKEE (reference sequence). This CDR3 region has 15 residues. V was clipped by 3 bases and J by 5 bases; unmatched bases: 10. CDR3 in amino acids: CASSSPDRAEYGYTF. DNA for the CDR3: TGTGCCAGCAGCTCACCAGACAGGGCTGAATATGGCTACACCTTC.

The V and J genes are TRBV25-1 and TRBJ2-1, with D perhaps TRBD2 (7 bases). CDR1 and CDR2 from the germline V gene are MGHDK and SYGVNS. CDR3 length equals 14 residues. V gave up 4 bases and J gave up 15 bases, with 22 bases separating them. CDR3: CASSGWEGVNSLFF. The CDR3 nucleotides are TGTGCCAGCAGTGGATGGGAGGGGGTGAACAGTCTGTTCTTC. Looking up the rest from reference TRBV25-1 and TRBJ2-1 gives the full variable domain: EADIYQTPRYLVIGTGKKITLECSQTMGHDKMYWYQQDPGMELHLIHYSYGVNSTEKGDLSSESTVSRIRTEHFPLTLESARPSHTSQYLCASSGWEGVNSLFFGPGTRLTVL.

The chain has TRBV5-1 and TRBJ2-1, with D perhaps TRBD2 (5 bases). The CDR3 runs to 15 residues. V lost 0 bases, J lost 8 bases, and 15 bases lay in between. Germline V gene sequence: CDR1 SGHRS, CDR2 YFSETQ. As DNA, the CDR3 is TGCGCCAGCAGCTTGGGGGCTAGCTCTCTTGATGAGCAGTTCTTC. Translated: CASSLGASSLDEQFF. Supplemented by reference TRBV5-1 and TRBJ2-1, the full variable domain reads KAGVTQTPRYLIKTRGQQVTLSCSPISGHRSVSWYQQTPGQGLQFLFEYFSETQRNKGNFPGRFSGRQFSNSRSEMNVSTLELGDSALYLCASSLGASSLDEQFFGPGTRLTVL.

The chain recombines TRBV5-4 with TRBJ2-1; possibly TRBD2 for D (6 bases). Trimming shortened V by 4 bases and J by 10 bases, and 18 bases separated the two germline ends. Germline values: CDR1 SGHNT, CDR2 YYREEE (reference sequence). The CDR3 totals 14 residues. The CDR3 protein is CASSRRAGPQEQFF. CDR3 sequence (DNA): TGTGCCAGCAGCCGTAGGGCGGGGCCCCAAGAGCAGTTCTTC. The whole variable domain, remainder taken from reference TRBV5-4 and TRBJ2-1, is ETGVTQSPTHLIKTRGQQVTLRCSSQSGHNTVSWYQQALGQGPQFIFQYYREEENGRGNFPPRFSGLQFPNYSSELNVNALELDDSALYLCASSRRAGPQEQFFGPGTRLTVL.